What follows is one T cell receptor (beta chain) and its context. Its target is unknown. The entry originates in a study of PD-L1 blockade in urothelial cancer. The data were produced by immunoSEQ multiplex PCR, yet TCRdb's version contains in-frame clones alone and is incomplete. The table lists roughly 45,000 clones, around 82% of them singletons. Looked up from germline, CDR1 is LNHDA and CDR2 is SQIVND (reference sequence). This CDR3 is 12 amino acids long. V was clipped by 10 bases and J by 4 bases, with 11 bases between them. The time point here: peripheral blood 6 weeks after treatment start. Study-level findings and limits: Enhanced expansion of tumor-associated blood clones at 3 weeks characterized durable-benefit patients.

The sample was PBMCs, taken around atezolizumab (anti-PD-L1) treatment. This receptor was obtained from a man aged 60 to 75 with urothelial cancer. V is TRBV19 and J is TRBJ1-5; tentative D call: TRBD1 (6 bases). In DNA form, the CDR3 reads TGTGCCACCCGACAGGTGAATCAGCCCCAGCATTTT. Encoded protein: CATRQVNQPQHF.